This T cell receptor (beta chain) was identified in a study of identical twins. Points from the study as a whole: There was more out-of-frame TCR alpha sharing in monozygotic twins than models estimated. Beta clonotypes that were abundant in cord blood contained fewer insertions, a pattern absent from memory repertoires. Findings depended on cross-sectional statistics rather than tracking the same donors.

Germline-derived CDR1 and CDR2 are DFQATT and SNEGSKA (reference sequence). The CDR3 contains 16 residues. Unmatched junction bases numbered 12, after V lost 6 bases and J lost 1 base. TCRdb reprocessed the 5' RACE reads with MiXCR, giving one entry per CDR3 protein. The table shows a few hundred thousand distinct CDR3 sequences, with about a fifth occurring only once. This clonotype occurred a few times. The antigen remains undetermined. Sequencing was carried out using naive T cells sorted from blood. V usage is TRBV20-1 and J usage is TRBJ2-7, with 10 bases fitting TRBD2. The clonotype originates from a man in his fifties or sixties in good health. The CDR3 protein is CSALASLAGASYEQYF. DNA of the CDR3: TGCAGTGCGCTAGCCTCCCTAGCGGGGGCTTCCTACGAGCAGTACTTC.